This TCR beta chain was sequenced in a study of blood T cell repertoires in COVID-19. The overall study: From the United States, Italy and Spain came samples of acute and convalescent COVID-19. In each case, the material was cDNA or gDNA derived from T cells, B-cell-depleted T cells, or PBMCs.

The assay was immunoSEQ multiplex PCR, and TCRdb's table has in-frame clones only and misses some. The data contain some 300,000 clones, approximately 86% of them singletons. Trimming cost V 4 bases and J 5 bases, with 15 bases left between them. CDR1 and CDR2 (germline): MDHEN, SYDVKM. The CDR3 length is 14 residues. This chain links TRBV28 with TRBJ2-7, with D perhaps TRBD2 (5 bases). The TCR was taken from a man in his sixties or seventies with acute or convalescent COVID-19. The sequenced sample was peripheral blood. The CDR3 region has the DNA TGTGCCAGCAGTTCCCCGGAGGTGGTGGACGAGCAGTACTTC. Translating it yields CASSSPEVVDEQYF.